This T cell receptor beta chain stems from a study of blood T cell repertoires in COVID-19. Looking at the study overall: COVID-19 samples, acute and convalescent, were from the United States, Italy and Spain. Sources were T cells, B-cell-depleted T cells, or PBMCs; the material itself was cDNA or gDNA.

Unmatched junction bases numbered 8, after V lost 1 base and J lost 7 bases. The CDR3 totals 16 residues. CDR1 is MNHNS, CDR2 SASEGT, per germline. This clone was observed many times. Original data processing: Using reference gene primer amplification, nucleated cell counts were estimated. The method was immunoSEQ multiplex PCR; TCRdb's version includes in-frame clones alone and lacks a portion of them. The V and J calls and clone size were taken over from that table, and D and trimming were inferred from the DNA. The repertoire includes hundreds of thousands of clones, less than 90% of them detected once, and less than 15% sits in the top ten.

This sequence joins TRBV6-1 and TRBJ2-2; TRBD1 agrees at 8 bases. This TCR came from a woman in her 70s with COVID-19, enrolled during active disease. The sequencing sample was made of peripheral blood. CDR3 in amino acids: CASSEVAGGAGGELFF. The CDR3 region has the DNA TGTGCCAGCAGTGAAGTAGCAGGGGGCGCCGGCGGGGAGCTGTTTTTT.